This record looks at one TCR beta chain sequence and its context. The CDR3 covers 15 residues. The V gene's germline CDR1 is GTSNPN and CDR2 SVGIG (reference sequence). Trimming removed 0 bases at V and 8 bases at J, with 16 bases between. Time point noted: neoterminal ileum biopsy at postoperative endoscopy, about 6 months after surgery. This sample stems from a study of T cell repertoires in ileal Crohn's disease. Some clones are missing from TCRdb's copy, which holds only in-frame ones; the method was immunoSEQ multiplex PCR. The sample has fewer than 12,000 clones; 75% to 85% are singletons. The V and J genes are TRBV30 and TRBJ1-4; D call uncertain. This clonotype was sampled from an adult with Crohn's disease. The specimen sequenced was ileal tissue. CDR3 sequence: CAWSVRGVQWEKLFF. The CDR3 DNA follows: TGTGCCTGGAGTGTACGGGGAGTACAGTGGGAAAAACTGTTTTTT.